This T cell receptor beta chain comes out of a study of blood T cell repertoires in COVID-19. Study-wide background: COVID-19 samples collected from the United States, Italy and Spain covered acute and convalescent phases.

All enrollees were about 18 to 100 years old and from under 25 US areas. Clones were read by immunoSEQ multiplex PCR, and TCRdb kept only the in-frame ones, dropping some. The sample has 150,000 to 200,000 clones, approximately 92% seen once; the top ten hold approximately 2.1%. CDR1 and CDR2 from the germline V gene are LNHDA and SQIVND (reference sequence). V lost 1 base, J lost 2 bases, and 1 base stayed unmatched. CDR3 size: 15 residues. This receptor was taken from a woman between 40 and 55 years old with acute COVID-19. The sequenced sample was PBMCs or T cells enriched from blood (not recorded which). The rearrangement joins TRBV19 to TRBJ2-7, with TRBD1 matching 11 bases. The CDR3 DNA is TGTGCCAGTAGTATAGGGGGACAGGGGGCCTACGAGCAGTACTTC. Translated, it gives CASSIGGQGAYEQYF.